This T cell receptor (beta chain) was profiled in a study of blood T cell repertoires in COVID-19. At the level of the study: Acute-phase and convalescent COVID-19 samples originated in the United States, Italy and Spain. T cells, B-cell-depleted T cells, or PBMCs supplied cDNA or gDNA.

Original methodology: Scientists estimated how many nucleated cells there were by amplifying reference gene primers. Clones were read by immunoSEQ multiplex PCR, and TCRdb kept only the in-frame ones, dropping some. That table furnishes V, J and clone size, whereas the DNA furnished D and trimming. The sample lists tens of thousands of clones; about 83% were seen once. Per germline, CDR1 SGHRS and CDR2 YFSETQ. The V and J ends lost 4 bases and 1 base respectively, with 14 bases between them. This CDR3 spans 15 amino acids. The source of this sequence is a man aged 80 or over with acute or convalescent COVID-19. The chain recombines TRBV5-1 with TRBJ1-1; D is unresolved. Sequenced material: peripheral blood. This CDR3 reads CASSPIKTGNTEAFF. The CDR3 DNA sequence: TGCGCCAGCAGCCCGATAAAAACTGGGAACACTGAAGCTTTCTTT.